This T cell receptor (beta chain) was captured by sequencing in a study of cytomegalovirus exposure and HLA in healthy donors. Background on the study: Around 200 million T cells yielded approximately 100 million unique TCR beta sequences, as an earlier analysis found.

The PCR ran on 60 Vbeta and 13 Jbeta primers. Libraries were prepared by immunoSEQ multiplex PCR; TCRdb keeps only in-frame clonotypes and omits some of them. This table holds under 110,000 clones, about two thirds found once. The CDR3 has 14 residues. The V and J ends lost 10 bases and 7 bases respectively, with 23 bases between them. Germline loops: CDR1 MGHDK, CDR2 SYGVNS. The gene calls are TRBV25-1 and TRBJ2-7; perhaps TRBD2 as D (7 bases). Sequenced input: PBMCs. This TCR was recovered from a female donor in good health and CMV-seronegative. CDR3 bases: TGTGCCAACGAGGAGGGGGAGGGCCAGTGTGAGCAGTACTTC. It codes for CANEEGEGQCEQYF.